The sequence of this TCR beta chain was determined in a study of cytomegalovirus exposure and HLA in healthy donors. With respect to this clone: Its cognate antigen is unknown.

Primers: 60 Vbeta forward and 13 Jbeta reverse. In the source study's methods: The count from a later analysis was some 76 million unique TCR beta chains, some 10 million of them shared. TCRdb keeps only in-frame clones here, not all; method: immunoSEQ multiplex PCR. V and J calls and clone size come straight from that table; D and trimming were deduced from the DNA. Of 99,000 or so clones listed, roughly 79% were seen once; the top ten hold 1.3%. Regarding the study as a whole: Accurate prediction of most subjects' HLA-A and HLA-B alleles from TCR beta sequences was reported. Reportedly, a later analysis found an Asian-associated ancestry cluster had fewer N-insertions than the approximately 700-donor mean. A later analysis found that most CMV-associated TCR beta chains appeared HLA-restricted.

Sequences were obtained from PBMCs. The clonotype originates from a man aged 40-49 years in good health and CMV-seronegative.

The CDR3 loop is CASSAQGAARGFNEKLFF. The CDR3 nucleotides read TGTGCCAGCAGCGCACAGGGGGCGGCTCGGGGATTTAATGAAAAACTGTTTTTT. This sequence joins TRBV2 and TRBJ1-4; 9 bases map to TRBD1. The CDR3 sequence is 18 residues long. V gave up 6 bases and J gave up 4 bases; unmatched junction bases: 15. Germline lookup yields CDR1 SNHLY and CDR2 FYNNEI.